The source of this T cell receptor (beta chain) is a study of T-cell reconstitution after alpha-beta-depleted transplantation in children. V gave up 5 bases and J gave up 9 bases; unmatched junction bases: 7. The CDR3 runs to 14 residues. Germline CDR1 MGHDK, CDR2 SYGVNS. Unique molecular identifiers were built into the TCRbeta library. MiXCR, applied by TCRdb to the PCR reads, yields one record per CDR3 protein. The table shows about 400,000 distinct CDR3 sequences, with about an eighth occurring only once. Sequencing used PBMCs, obtained from the stem cell graft. The receptor comes from a human donor who donated a stem cell graft to a child with Fanconi anemia. The genes are TRBV25-1 and TRBJ2-1; 10 bases line up with TRBD1. The CDR3 spells CASSWDRGVSEQFF. CDR3 bases: TGTGCCAGCAGTTGGGACAGGGGTGTTAGTGAGCAGTTCTTC.